This TCR beta chain was retrieved from a study of somatic mutations in cytotoxic T cells in rheumatoid arthritis. Assay: immunoSEQ multiplex PCR; the TCRdb copy retains only in-frame clones and omits some. The sample includes about 36,000 clones, more than 80% of them seen just once. Germline assignment: CDR1 SGHKS and CDR2 YYEKEE (reference sequence). CDR3 length equals 15 residues. The V gene lost 4 bases and the J gene lost 8 bases, with 18 bases spanning the gap. In its sample, this clone is medium-sized. Material for sequencing was CD8+ T cells sorted from blood. V is TRBV5-5 and J is TRBJ1-4, with TRBD1 as a possible D gene (5 bases). This receptor was identified in a man aged 40-50 years in good health. The CDR3 DNA sequence: TGTGCCAGCAGCCCCGAGGGGATAAGGGAGGAAAAACTGTTTTTT. Encoded protein: CASSPEGIREEKLFF.